The clone carrying this T cell receptor (beta chain) was counted many times. This CDR3 is 14 amino acids long. CDR1 is MNHEY and CDR2 is SMNVEV in the germline V gene (reference sequence). The V and J ends lost 10 bases and 3 bases, in that order; junction bases with no gene match: 8. This sample was included in a study of response to subunit inactivated influenza vaccine. TCRdb re-called the RT-PCR reads with MiXCR, one entry per CDR3 protein. This sample has approximately 570,000 distinct CDR3 sequences, with roughly 8.2% found just once. This receptor was identified in a man between 50 and 75 years old who received an inactivated influenza vaccine. The source was PBMCs from blood, collected roughly 24 months after vaccination. The chain couples TRBV27 to TRBJ2-7; 11 bases agree with TRBD1. The CDR3 DNA sequence: TGTGCCACCGGAGGGGGGACAGGGGGCTACGAGCAGTACTTC. Its protein product is CATGGGTGGYEQYF.